This note documents a single T cell receptor beta chain sequence. Its specificity is not known. In making TCR cDNA, 5'RACE template switching added a universal primer site and UMIs to it. TCRdb reprocessed the 5' RACE reads with MiXCR, giving one entry per CDR3 protein. Here the sample spans 500,000 to 650,000 distinct CDR3 sequences, 9% to 15% being singletons. These data belong to a study of T cells after yellow fever vaccination. Overall study: In the case of low-cell-number fractions, SMART-Seq v4 Ultra Low Input was used for preparation.

Study-level results: Clonotype sharing between CD4 and CD8 compartments was small.

This CDR3 is built from 16 residues. V was clipped by 10 bases and J by 2 bases, with 22 bases between them. The germline CDR1 and CDR2 sequences are ENHRY and SYGVKD. V gene TRBV10-3 combines with J gene TRBJ2-3; D perhaps matches TRBD2 (5 bases). This TCR derives from a man younger than 40 who received the YFV17D yellow fever vaccine. Source: PBMCs, taken on the day of the yellow fever booster vaccination. The CDR3 DNA reads as TGTGCCACCCATTCGAGGCGTATCGGGATCACAGATACGCAGTATTTT. Translated: CATHSRRIGITDTQYF.